A selection of T cell receptor beta chains follows, all from one sample in a study of cytomegalovirus exposure and HLA in healthy donors. Assay used: immunoSEQ multiplex PCR; TCRdb lists only in-frame clones, some missing. The data contain roughly 100,000 clones, approximately 80% of them singletons. Sequencing input: PBMCs. These receptor sequences come from a woman between 40 and 55 years old in good health and CMV-seronegative. CDR3s include the opening cysteine and the closing phenylalanine or tryptophan. D genes are given only for firm matches. Rows may omit the clone size; those that give it use once, few, many or a size class.

abundance,j_gene,d_gene,v_gene,CDR3aa,CDR3nt
.,TRBJ1-2,.,TRBV7-8,CASSPPEGVEFYGYTF,TGTGCCAGCAGCCCGCCCGAAGGGGTAGAATTCTATGGCTACACCTTC
.,TRBJ1-4,.,TRBV4-1,CASSQPARATNEKLFF,TGCGCCAGCAGCCAGCCCGCCCGAGCAACTAATGAAAAACTGTTTTTT
.,TRBJ1-4,.,TRBV12-1,CASSLLFASGQHNEKLFF,TGTGCCAGCAGCTTACTTTTTGCCTCGGGACAGCATAATGAAAAACTGTTTTTT
.,TRBJ1-1,.,TRBV5-8,CASREHRVNTEAFF,TGTGCCAGCAGAGAACACAGGGTGAACACTGAAGCTTTCTTT
.,TRBJ1-1,.,TRBV25-1,CASSEPGHVNTEAFF,TGTGCCAGCAGTGAACCGGGACATGTGAACACTGAAGCTTTCTTT
.,TRBJ2-2,.,TRBV7-9,CASSFGTTGELFF,TGTGCCAGCAGCTTCGGGACTACCGGGGAGCTGTTTTTT
.,TRBJ1-2,.,TRBV7-9,CASSSSTGTLVYGYTF,TGTGCCAGCAGCTCGTCGACAGGAACGCTAGTCTATGGCTACACCTTC
.,TRBJ2-3,TRBD2,TRBV7-6,CASSLAPGGATDTQYF,TGTGCCAGCAGCTTAGCCCCCGGGGGGGCGACAGATACGCAGTATTTT
.,TRBJ2-1,.,TRBV18,CASSARGASTYNEQFF,TGTGCCAGCTCTGCCCGTGGAGCTTCAACCTACAATGAGCAGTTCTTC
.,TRBJ1-5,.,TRBV30,CAWSPRGNQPQHF,TGTGCCTGGAGTCCCAGGGGCAATCAGCCCCAGCATTTT
.,TRBJ2-7,TRBD1,TRBV5-1,CASSPGQADYEQYF,TGCGCCAGCAGCCCCGGACAGGCCGACTACGAGCAGTACTTC
.,TRBJ1-5,.,TRBV28,CASSPDSFNQPQHF,TGTGCCAGCAGCCCCGACAGCTTCAATCAGCCCCAGCATTTT
.,TRBJ1-2,.,TRBV6-1,CASRGSLNYGYTF,TGTGCCAGCAGGGGGAGTCTTAACTATGGCTACACCTTC
once,TRBJ1-1,TRBD1,TRBV30,CAWQRQGNTEAFF,TGTGCCTGGCAGCGACAGGGTAACACTGAAGCTTTCTTT
.,TRBJ2-1,TRBD1,TRBV5-4,CASSYDRGGYNEQFF,TGTGCCAGCAGCTACGACAGGGGCGGGTACAATGAGCAGTTCTTC
.,TRBJ2-2,.,TRBV9,CASSVLGYSNTGELFF,TGTGCCAGCAGCGTACTGGGCTACTCGAACACCGGGGAGCTGTTTTTT
.,TRBJ2-6,.,TRBV28,CASSLMGGELSGANVLTF,TGTGCCAGCAGCTTGATGGGGGGTGAATTGTCTGGGGCCAACGTCCTGACTTTC
.,TRBJ1-5,.,TRBV7-9,CASSSPTEISNQPQHF,TGTGCCAGCAGCTCCCCAACAGAGATCAGCAATCAGCCCCAGCATTTT
.,TRBJ2-5,.,TRBV12-5,CASDEGRVGETQYF,TGTGCTAGTGACGAAGGCAGGGTCGGGGAGACCCAGTACTTC
few,TRBJ1-6,.,TRBV6-1,CASSEGPGFNSPLHF,TGTGCCAGCAGTGAAGGGCCAGGTTTTAATTCACCCCTCCACTTT
.,TRBJ1-1,.,TRBV21-1,CASSGQYRDLRTEAFF,TGTGCCAGCAGCGGACAATACAGGGACCTGCGCACTGAAGCTTTCTTT
.,TRBJ1-1,TRBD1,TRBV29-1,CSVEDGQGMNTEAFF,TGCAGCGTTGAAGATGGACAGGGCATGAACACTGAAGCTTTCTTT
.,TRBJ1-3,.,TRBV11-2,CASSLANSGNTIYF,TGTGCCAGCAGCTTAGCAAACAGTGGAAACACCATATATTTT
.,TRBJ2-1,TRBD2,TRBV7-7,CASSTTSGDYNEQFF,TGTGCCAGCAGCACTACTAGCGGGGACTACAATGAGCAGTTCTTC
few,TRBJ2-3,.,TRBV29-1,CSVEAATDTQYF,TGCAGCGTTGAGGCGGCCACAGATACGCAGTATTTT
.,TRBJ1-2,TRBD1,TRBV6-5,CASSGTEGYGYTF,TGTGCCAGCAGTGGGACAGAGGGCTATGGCTACACCTTC
few,TRBJ2-7,.,TRBV4-3,CASSLSLLTYEQYF,TGCGCCAGCAGCCTATCACTACTAACATACGAGCAGTACTTC